This T cell receptor (beta chain) was retrieved from a study of T cells in Graves' hyperthyroidism and ophthalmopathy. Remarks on this clonotype: The antigen remains undetermined.

Study conclusions and caveats: Researchers found most expanded thyroid clonotypes above 0.001 in blood as well.

Germline-derived CDR1 and CDR2 are DFQATT and SNEGSKA (reference sequence). The CDR3 runs 14 residues. TCR beta CDR3 region amplification was performed from RNA transcripts. First-round RT-PCR with HTBI primers amplified the TCR CDR3 region. Each CDR3 protein is one row after TCRdb ran MiXCR on the multiplex PCR reads. The sample lists about half a million distinct CDR3 sequences; around 16% were seen once. Patients were excluded for uncontrolled infection, other autoimmune disease, pregnancy or lactation. J is TRBJ2-1 and V is TRBV20-1; D is uncertain. The TCR originated in a woman aged 25 to 39 with Graves' ophthalmopathy. The sequencing input was blood. In nucleotides, the CDR3 is TGCAGCGTTGAATCCCATAGCCCTTACAATGAGCAGTTCTTC. Translation gives CSVESHSPYNEQFF.